This entry lists 10 T cell receptor beta chains sequenced from one sample in a study of cytomegalovirus exposure and HLA in healthy donors (dated 2017 in TCRdb). The library was made by the immunoSEQ multiplex PCR assay. The multiplex PCR relied on a mix of 60 forward primers for TCR Vbeta segments and 13 reverse primers for TCR Jbeta segments. TCRdb obtained this table from immuneACCESS and retained in-frame rearrangements with V and J assigned. These tables miss some clones; where compared with another copy, unresolved V genes account for less than half of the shortfall, and the remainder is unexplained. This sample has tens of thousands of clones in its table, and 81% of those were observed once. Around 2.5% of the sample is held by the ten biggest clonotypes. The material sequenced was PBMCs. The receptors stem from a man aged 45-65 years in good health and CMV-seronegative.

The rearrangement links TRBV7-2 to TRBJ2-5; 9 bases line up with TRBD1. V dropped 7 bases and J dropped 5; count of bases not matched to a gene: 8. CDR3 length: 14 amino acids. Germline CDR1 and CDR2: SGHTA and FQGNSA. The CDR3 DNA sequence: TGTGCCAGCACCAACACAGGGGGCCGTGAGACCCAGTACTTC. It specifies CASTNTGGRETQYF. Drawing the rest from reference TRBV7-2 and TRBJ2-5, the complete variable domain is GAGVSQSPSNKVTEKGKDVELRCDPISGHTALYWYRQSLGQGLEFLIYFQGNSAPDKSGLPSDRFSAERTGGSVSTLTIQRTQQEDSAVYLCASTNTGGRETQYFGPGTRLLVL.

This chain joins TRBV7-2 and TRBJ1-2, with TRBD1 identical over 7 bases. Germline V CDR1 and CDR2: SGHTA, FQGNSA. Trimming removed 5 bases from V and 8 bases from J; junction bases left unmatched: 14. CDR3 length: 15 amino acids. The CDR3 DNA follows: TGTGCCAGCAGCGGCACCGAGGGACAGAGGAGGGGCTACACCTTC. It is translated as CASSGTEGQRRGYTF. The full variable domain, with the rest looked up from reference TRBV7-2 and TRBJ1-2, is GAGVSQSPSNKVTEKGKDVELRCDPISGHTALYWYRQSLGQGLEFLIYFQGNSAPDKSGLPSDRFSAERTGGSVSTLTIQRTQQEDSAVYLCASSGTEGQRRGYTFGSGTRLTVV.

J is TRBJ1-1 and V is TRBV6-5, with D possibly being TRBD1 (6 bases). Germline V gives CDR1 MNHEY, CDR2 SVGAGI. This CDR3 contains 13 residues. V gave up 6 bases and J gave up 3 bases, with 11 bases separating them. In DNA form, the CDR3 reads TGTGCCAGCAGACCCGGGACATACACTGAAGCTTTCTTT. Amino acids: CASRPGTYTEAFF.

This chain connects TRBV4-1 to TRBJ2-2, with a tentative D call TRBD2 (6 bases). Germline V gene data show CDR1 as MGHRA and CDR2 as YSYEKL. V dropped 4 bases and J dropped 2 bases, with 14 bases sitting between them. The CDR3 consists of 16 residues. The CDR3 protein is CASSPPPSANTGELFF. In nucleotides, the CDR3 is TGCGCCAGCAGCCCTCCCCCTAGCGCAAACACCGGGGAGCTGTTTTTT.

CDR3: CAWGLAGGFRQFF. The CDR3 DNA reads TGTGCCTGGGGACTAGCGGGGGGGTTCAGGCAGTTCTTC. This chain uses TRBV30 with TRBJ2-1; 15 positions agree with TRBD2. The CDR3 has 13 amino acids. V lost 5 bases and J lost 12; bases outside the gene matches: 5. Looked up from germline, CDR1 is GTSNPN and CDR2 is SVGIG (reference sequence).

This chain connects TRBV11-2 to TRBJ1-1; no firm D call. Germline lookup yields CDR1 SGHAT and CDR2 FQNNGV. The V end was cut by 5 bases, the J end by 2 bases, with 12 bases between. The CDR3 loop spans 14 amino acids. The CDR3, as DNA: TGTGCCAGCAGCCCGCGGACGGGAAACACTGAAGCTTTCTTT. Amino acids: CASSPRTGNTEAFF.

The chain has TRBV7-3 and TRBJ2-2; TRBD2 matches 11 bases. Germline trimming cut 5 bases from V and 1 base from J; bases unmatched to any gene: 9. Germline values: CDR1 SGHTA, CDR2 FQGTGA. This CDR3 region has 18 residues. The DNA for the CDR3 is TGTGCCAGCAGCCCCTATTCTAGCGGGAGGAGGAACACCGGGGAGCTGTTTTTT. As protein: CASSPYSSGRRNTGELFF.

The chain couples TRBV11-2 to TRBJ2-1; TRBD2 matches 9 bases. The CDR3 has 15 amino acids. CDR1 is SGHAT, CDR2 FQNNGV, per germline. V shed 1 base and J 6 bases; nucleotides not matched to a gene: 4. As DNA, the CDR3 is TGTGCCAGCAGCTTAGGATCAGCGGGGGGCAATGAGCAGTTCTTC. This encodes CASSLGSAGGNEQFF.

The table lists this clone with a few counts. The chain recombines TRBV9 with TRBJ2-3, with 9 bases fitting TRBD1. V dropped 0 bases and J dropped 0; count of bases not matched to a gene: 2. CDR3 size: 16 residues. CDR1 and CDR2 from the germline V gene are SGDLS and YYNGEE. The chain's CDR3 is CASSVGTGASTDTQYF. The CDR3 DNA reads TGTGCCAGCAGCGTAGGGACAGGGGCGAGCACAGATACGCAGTATTTT.

The V call is TRBV7-9, the J call TRBJ2-7; 10 positions agree with TRBD2. CDR3 length: 15 amino acids. J lost 1 base, V lost 4 bases, and 4 bases had no gene match. Germline lookup yields CDR1 SEHNR and CDR2 FQNEAQ (reference sequence). The CDR3 here is CASSSTSGDSYEQYF. The CDR3 bases are TGTGCCAGCAGCTCCACTAGCGGGGATTCCTACGAGCAGTACTTC.